These 8 T cell receptor beta chains came from one sample sequenced in a study of T cells after yellow fever vaccination. TCRdb reprocessed the 5' RACE reads via MiXCR and lists one record per CDR3 protein. The data show 200,000 to 300,000 distinct CDR3 sequences, 6.9% seen once. Sequencing used CD4+ T cells sorted from PBMCs, obtained 15 days after the yellow fever booster vaccination. Receptors were obtained from a man in his thirties or forties who received the YFV17D yellow fever vaccine.

In this sample, this clonotype turned up many times. The gene calls are TRBV7-9 and TRBJ1-2, with D hard to call. Trimming removed 3 bases from V and 8 bases from J, with 10 bases in between. Germline V gene sequence: CDR1 SEHNR, CDR2 FQNEAQ (reference sequence). The CDR3 extends over 12 amino acids. Written as DNA, the CDR3 is TGTGCCAGCAGCTTCCATTCGGGGGGCTACACCTTC. It specifies CASSFHSGGYTF.

The chain links TRBV6-1 to TRBJ2-1, with D perhaps TRBD1 (7 bases). CDR3 length equals 13 residues. V lost 8 bases to trimming and J lost 2 bases, with 10 bases between them. Germline CDR1 and CDR2: MNHNS and SASEGT. CDR3 in amino acids: CASRGTAYNEQFF. The CDR3 nucleotides read TGTGCCAGCCGGGGGACAGCCTACAATGAGCAGTTCTTC.

At least ten counts were recorded for this clonotype. The chain employs TRBV7-8 and TRBJ2-5; D unresolved. V was cut by 3 bases and J by 2 bases, with 7 bases left in between. CDR1 is SGHVS and CDR2 is FQNEAQ in the germline V gene. CDR3 length equals 13 residues. This chain's CDR3 is CASSFTTQETQYF. DNA for the CDR3: TGTGCCAGCAGCTTTACCACGCAAGAGACCCAGTACTTC.

The rearrangement links TRBV7-9 to TRBJ1-6; D uncertain. This CDR3 is built from 14 residues. From germline, CDR1 is SEHNR and CDR2 FQNEAQ (reference sequence). V lost 4 bases and J lost 7, with 11 bases in between. The CDR3 reads CASSYGAGNSPLHF. CDR3 sequence (DNA): TGTGCCAGCAGCTACGGCGCGGGGAATTCACCCCTCCACTTT.

The chain has TRBV12-3 or TRBV12-4 and TRBJ2-7; D remains unclear. The CDR3 has 12 amino acids. The V gene lost 1 base and the J gene lost 4 bases, with 5 bases spanning the gap. CDR3 sequence: CASSLEFYEQYF. In DNA, the CDR3 is TGTGCCAGCAGTTTAGAGTTTTACGAGCAGTACTTC.

This clonotype has only a few counts. The chain employs TRBV4-3 and TRBJ2-3; no firm D call. Germline V gene data show CDR1 as LGHNA and CDR2 as YSLEER. V lost 0 bases, J lost 1 base, and 5 bases lay in between. This CDR3 has 14 residues. The CDR3 here is CASSQEIGTDTQYF. The CDR3 nucleotides read TGCGCCAGCAGCCAAGAAATAGGCACAGATACGCAGTATTTT.

A word on this clonotype: One end of the junction is discordant with germline, which a read error may explain. The chain uses TRBV6-5 and TRBJ2-5, with TRBD2 matching over 8 bases. In germline, CDR1 is MNHEY, CDR2 SVGAGI. The CDR3 totals 15 residues. For the CDR3, the DNA is TGTGCCAGCAGGGACTCAGCGGGAGAAGCGGAGACCAAGTACTTC. Its translation is CASRDSAGEAETKYF.

The V gene is TRBV19, the J gene TRBJ1-2; D unresolved. Per the germline V gene, CDR1 is LNHDA and CDR2 is SQIVND (reference sequence). The length of the CDR3 is 16 residues. V lost 2 bases to trimming and J lost 8 bases, with 21 bases between them. The CDR3, as DNA: TGTGCCAGTAGTATAAGGACGGAACCCAACGTTGACGGCTACACCTTC. Translated: CASSIRTEPNVDGYTF.